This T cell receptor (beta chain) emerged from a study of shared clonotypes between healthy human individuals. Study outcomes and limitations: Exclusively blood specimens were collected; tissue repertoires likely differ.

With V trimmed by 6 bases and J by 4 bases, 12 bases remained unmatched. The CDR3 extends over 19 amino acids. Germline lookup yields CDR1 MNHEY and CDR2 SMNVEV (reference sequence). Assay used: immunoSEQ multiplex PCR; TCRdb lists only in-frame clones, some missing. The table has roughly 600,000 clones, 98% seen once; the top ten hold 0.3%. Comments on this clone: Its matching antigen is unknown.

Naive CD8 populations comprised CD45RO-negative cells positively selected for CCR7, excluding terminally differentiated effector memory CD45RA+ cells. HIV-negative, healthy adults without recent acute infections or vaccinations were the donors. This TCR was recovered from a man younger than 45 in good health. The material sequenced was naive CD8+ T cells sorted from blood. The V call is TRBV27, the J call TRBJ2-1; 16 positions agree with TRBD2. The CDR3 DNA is TGTGCCAGCAGCAGAACCGGGACTAGCGGGAGGGGGAAATACAATGAGCAGTTCTTC. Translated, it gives CASSRTGTSGRGKYNEQFF.